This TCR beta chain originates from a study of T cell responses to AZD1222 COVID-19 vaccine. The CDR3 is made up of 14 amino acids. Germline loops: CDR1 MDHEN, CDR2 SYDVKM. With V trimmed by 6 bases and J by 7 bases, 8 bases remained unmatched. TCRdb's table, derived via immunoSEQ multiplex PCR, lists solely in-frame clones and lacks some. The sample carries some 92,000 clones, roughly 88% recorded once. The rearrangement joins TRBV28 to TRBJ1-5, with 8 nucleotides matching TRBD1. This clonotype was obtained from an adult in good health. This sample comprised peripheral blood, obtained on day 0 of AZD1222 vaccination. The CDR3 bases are TGTGCCAGCAGGCCCGGACAGGGCTTACAGCCCCAGCATTTT. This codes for CASRPGQGLQPQHF.